A selection of T cell receptor beta chains follows, all from one sample in a study of blood T cell repertoires in COVID-19. TCRdb's table, derived via immunoSEQ multiplex PCR, lists solely in-frame clones and lacks some. The sample lists some 98,000 clones, about 80% occurring once. Sequencing was performed on peripheral blood. The receptors were sampled from a human donor in a cohort sampled during active COVID-19. The CDR3 runs from the conserved cysteine through the conserved F or W. Each record gives: V gene, J gene, clone size, D gene, CDR3 DNA, CDR3 protein. A D gene is named only where the DNA matches it firmly. Size is omitted from some rows. Given values are once, few, many or a class for expanded clones.

V gene: TRBV5-5; J gene: TRBJ1-5; clone size: once; D gene: TRBD1; CDR3 DNA: TGTGCCAGCAGCTTGACAGGGGACAGCAATCAGCCCCAGCATTTT; CDR3 protein: CASSLTGDSNQPQHF
V gene: TRBV20-1; J gene: TRBJ2-7; clone size: NA; D gene: NA; CDR3 DNA: TGCAGCCCCAGGGAAACCTACGAGCAGTACTTC; CDR3 protein: CSPRETYEQYF
V gene: TRBV20-1; J gene: TRBJ2-7; clone size: NA; D gene: NA; CDR3 DNA: TGCAGTGCTAGAAGAGCGGACGAGCAGTACTTC; CDR3 protein: CSARRADEQYF
V gene: TRBV4-1; J gene: TRBJ1-2; clone size: few; D gene: NA; CDR3 DNA: TGCGCCAGCAGCCACAGACCGGGGGAGTCCGGCTACACCTTC; CDR3 protein: CASSHRPGESGYTF
V gene: TRBV5-1; J gene: TRBJ2-3; clone size: NA; D gene: TRBD1; CDR3 DNA: TGCGCCAGCAGCTTAGAGGGACAGGGGACAGATACGCAGTATTTT; CDR3 protein: CASSLEGQGTDTQYF
V gene: TRBV30; J gene: TRBJ2-1; clone size: few; D gene: NA; CDR3 DNA: TGTGCCTGGAGTATCCTAGGGGTTGAGCAGTTCTTC; CDR3 protein: CAWSILGVEQFF
V gene: TRBV19; J gene: TRBJ2-7; clone size: NA; D gene: TRBD2; CDR3 DNA: TGTGCCAGTAGTATAGATCTGAGCGGGGCCATATACGAGCAGTACTTC; CDR3 protein: CASSIDLSGAIYEQYF
V gene: TRBV5-4; J gene: TRBJ2-3; clone size: NA; D gene: NA; CDR3 DNA: TGTGCCAGCAGCTTGGGACAGAGCACAGATACGCAGTATTTT; CDR3 protein: CASSLGQSTDTQYF
V gene: TRBV28; J gene: TRBJ1-6; clone size: NA; D gene: NA; CDR3 DNA: TGTGCCACCTCCCCCCCACAGCGGATTAATTCACCCCTCCACTTT; CDR3 protein: CATSPPQRINSPLHF
V gene: TRBV11-2; J gene: TRBJ1-6; clone size: NA; D gene: NA; CDR3 DNA: TGTGCCAGCAGCCGCCCCCGGGGGCCCCTCCACTTT; CDR3 protein: CASSRPRGPLHF
V gene: TRBV5-1; J gene: TRBJ2-5; clone size: once; D gene: TRBD2; CDR3 DNA: TGCGCCAGCAGCCTAGCGGGAGCTGGGACCCAGTACTTC; CDR3 protein: CASSLAGAGTQYF
V gene: TRBV6-5; J gene: TRBJ2-3; clone size: NA; D gene: NA; CDR3 DNA: TGTGCCAGCTGTAGAGGGCCGAGCGGCACAGATACGCAGTATTTT; CDR3 protein: CASCRGPSGTDTQYF
V gene: TRBV30; J gene: TRBJ1-5; clone size: once; D gene: TRBD1; CDR3 DNA: TGTGCCTGGAGTGGACAGGGCCGAAATCAGCCCCAGCATTTT; CDR3 protein: CAWSGQGRNQPQHF
V gene: TRBV6-5; J gene: TRBJ2-7; clone size: NA; D gene: TRBD2; CDR3 DNA: TGTGCCAGCAGCCGGACTGGCGGGAGGCCAGGGGAGCAGTACTTC; CDR3 protein: CASSRTGGRPGEQYF
V gene: TRBV28; J gene: TRBJ2-5; clone size: NA; D gene: TRBD1; CDR3 DNA: TGTGCCAGCAGTCATCCGCGGACAGGGGGGGAGACCCAGTACTTC; CDR3 protein: CASSHPRTGGETQYF
V gene: TRBV13; J gene: TRBJ1-5; clone size: NA; D gene: NA; CDR3 DNA: TGTGCCAGCAGCTCGGACAGCTGTGTTCAGCCCCAGCATTTT; CDR3 protein: CASSSDSCVQPQHF
V gene: TRBV7-2; J gene: TRBJ2-7; clone size: NA; D gene: NA; CDR3 DNA: TGTGCCAGCAGCCAACTACCGTCCTACGAGCAGTACTTC; CDR3 protein: CASSQLPSYEQYF
V gene: TRBV28; J gene: TRBJ1-5; clone size: NA; D gene: NA; CDR3 DNA: TGTGCCAGCACCGAACTTGGTCAGCCCCAGCATTTT; CDR3 protein: CASTELGQPQHF
V gene: TRBV5-5; J gene: TRBJ2-1; clone size: NA; D gene: TRBD1; CDR3 DNA: TGTGCCAGCAGCTCGGGACAGGGAGAGAATGAGCAGTTCTTC; CDR3 protein: CASSSGQGENEQFF
V gene: TRBV5-1; J gene: TRBJ1-1; clone size: NA; D gene: NA; CDR3 DNA: TGCGCCAGCAGAGAAGGGGGAATGAACACTGAAGCTTTCTTT; CDR3 protein: CASREGGMNTEAFF
V gene: TRBV27; J gene: TRBJ2-7; clone size: NA; D gene: NA; CDR3 DNA: TGTGCCAGCAGTTTACTCAGGGGCAAGGCCGAGCAGTACTTC; CDR3 protein: CASSLLRGKAEQYF
V gene: TRBV7-9; J gene: TRBJ1-2; clone size: NA; D gene: NA; CDR3 DNA: TGTGCCAGCAGCGCACGGGGCTATGGCTACACCTTC; CDR3 protein: CASSARGYGYTF
V gene: TRBV28; J gene: TRBJ2-5; clone size: NA; D gene: TRBD2; CDR3 DNA: TGTGCCAGCAGTTTCCCAGCTGTGGGGAGGGAAGAGACCCAGTACTTC; CDR3 protein: CASSFPAVGREETQYF
V gene: TRBV7-9; J gene: TRBJ1-6; clone size: NA; D gene: NA; CDR3 DNA: TGTGCCAGCAGCCTTGGACAGCTTAATTCACCCCTCCACTTT; CDR3 protein: CASSLGQLNSPLHF
V gene: TRBV5-1; J gene: TRBJ2-7; clone size: NA; D gene: NA; CDR3 DNA: TGCGCCAGCAGCCCCGGGACACCTTCCTACGAGCAGTACTTC; CDR3 protein: CASSPGTPSYEQYF
V gene: TRBV28; J gene: TRBJ2-7; clone size: NA; D gene: TRBD1; CDR3 DNA: TGTGCCAGCAGTGACGGGACAGGACTCTACGAGCAGTACTTC; CDR3 protein: CASSDGTGLYEQYF
V gene: TRBV5-1; J gene: TRBJ2-2; clone size: NA; D gene: NA; CDR3 DNA: TGCGCCAGCAGCTTTGCCCCGGTACTCCCCGGGGAGCTGTTTTTT; CDR3 protein: CASSFAPVLPGELFF
V gene: TRBV9; J gene: TRBJ1-3; clone size: NA; D gene: NA; CDR3 DNA: TGTGCCAGCAGCGCCATGGGAAACACCATATATTTT; CDR3 protein: CASSAMGNTIYF
V gene: TRBV11-3; J gene: TRBJ2-5; clone size: NA; D gene: TRBD2; CDR3 DNA: TGTGCCAGCAGCTTAGGTAGCGGGAGGGAGACCCAGTACTTC; CDR3 protein: CASSLGSGRETQYF
V gene: TRBV7-2; J gene: TRBJ2-1; clone size: NA; D gene: TRBD2; CDR3 DNA: TGTGCCAGCAGCTTTAGCGGGAACAATGAGCAGTTCTTC; CDR3 protein: CASSFSGNNEQFF
V gene: TRBV30; J gene: TRBJ2-6; clone size: NA; D gene: TRBD2; CDR3 DNA: TGTGCCTGGAGTAAGGTAGCGGGAGTCCTAGCTGGGGCCAACGTCCTGACTTTC; CDR3 protein: CAWSKVAGVLAGANVLTF
V gene: TRBV7-8; J gene: TRBJ2-7; clone size: NA; D gene: NA; CDR3 DNA: TGTGCCAGCAGCGTCTGGACTTACTACTCTACGGAGCAGTACTTC; CDR3 protein: CASSVWTYYSTEQYF
V gene: TRBV18; J gene: TRBJ2-6; clone size: NA; D gene: TRBD2; CDR3 DNA: TGTGCCAGCTCACCGGGACTAGCGGGGGCTGGGGCCAACGTCCTGACTTTC; CDR3 protein: CASSPGLAGAGANVLTF
V gene: TRBV7-9; J gene: TRBJ2-7; clone size: NA; D gene: NA; CDR3 DNA: TGTGCCAGCAGTGCCCTAAACGAGCAGTACTTC; CDR3 protein: CASSALNEQYF
V gene: TRBV6-2/TRBV6-3; J gene: TRBJ2-5; clone size: NA; D gene: NA; CDR3 DNA: TGTGCCAGCAGCCGAGCCCTACAAGAGACCCAGTACTTC; CDR3 protein: CASSRALQETQYF
V gene: TRBV18; J gene: TRBJ1-2; clone size: NA; D gene: NA; CDR3 DNA: TGTGCCAGCTCACTCCAGAATGAGGCTAGTGGCTACACCTTC; CDR3 protein: CASSLQNEASGYTF
V gene: TRBV5-1; J gene: TRBJ2-2; clone size: NA; D gene: NA; CDR3 DNA: TGCGCCAGCAGCCCTGACTCAAGGACAGACACCGGGGAGCTGTTTTTT; CDR3 protein: CASSPDSRTDTGELFF
V gene: TRBV28; J gene: TRBJ1-1; clone size: NA; D gene: NA; CDR3 DNA: TGTGCCAGCAGTTTAGGAGTCCGGAGGAACACTGAAGCTTTCTTT; CDR3 protein: CASSLGVRRNTEAFF
V gene: TRBV5-4; J gene: TRBJ1-2; clone size: NA; D gene: NA; CDR3 DNA: TGTGCCAGCAGCTTGGGGTCAGGTGCTAACTATGGCTACACCTTC; CDR3 protein: CASSLGSGANYGYTF
V gene: TRBV19; J gene: TRBJ2-7; clone size: NA; D gene: TRBD1; CDR3 DNA: TGTGCCAGTAGTTTCTGGGGACAGGGGAACTACGAGCAGTACTTC; CDR3 protein: CASSFWGQGNYEQYF
V gene: TRBV5-1; J gene: TRBJ1-2; clone size: NA; D gene: TRBD1; CDR3 DNA: TGCGCCAGCAGCTTTACTACAGGGGGCCATGGCTACACCTTC; CDR3 protein: CASSFTTGGHGYTF
V gene: TRBV29-1; J gene: TRBJ2-7; clone size: NA; D gene: TRBD1; CDR3 DNA: TGCAGCGCGGGACAGTCCCGTTCCGAGCAGTACTTC; CDR3 protein: CSAGQSRSEQYF
V gene: TRBV19; J gene: TRBJ2-7; clone size: NA; D gene: NA; CDR3 DNA: TGTGCCAGTAGTATCAGGCAGGGTTACGAGCAGTACTTC; CDR3 protein: CASSIRQGYEQYF
V gene: TRBV28; J gene: TRBJ2-7; clone size: NA; D gene: NA; CDR3 DNA: TGTGCCAGCAGTTTAATGCGGGAGCAGTACTTC; CDR3 protein: CASSLMREQYF
V gene: TRBV18; J gene: TRBJ2-1; clone size: NA; D gene: TRBD2; CDR3 DNA: TGTGCCAGCTCACTCTCAGCGGGAACTAACAATGAGCAGTTCTTC; CDR3 protein: CASSLSAGTNNEQFF
V gene: TRBV19; J gene: TRBJ1-3; clone size: few; D gene: TRBD1; CDR3 DNA: TGTGCCAGTAGCCGACAGGGCTCTGGAAACACCATATATTTT; CDR3 protein: CASSRQGSGNTIYF
V gene: TRBV28; J gene: TRBJ2-3; clone size: NA; D gene: TRBD1; CDR3 DNA: TGTGCCAGCAGGCCGAGACAGGGTCCAGATACGCAGTATTTT; CDR3 protein: CASRPRQGPDTQYF
V gene: TRBV11-2; J gene: TRBJ2-7; clone size: NA; D gene: NA; CDR3 DNA: TGTGCCAGCAGCCCGGAGGCGGCTAGCTGGGAGCAGTACTTC; CDR3 protein: CASSPEAASWEQYF
V gene: TRBV9; J gene: TRBJ2-1; clone size: NA; D gene: TRBD2; CDR3 DNA: TGTGCCAGCAGCCTAGAGCGGGAGGGGAGTGAGCAGTTCTTC; CDR3 protein: CASSLEREGSEQFF
V gene: TRBV2; J gene: TRBJ2-7; clone size: NA; D gene: TRBD1; CDR3 DNA: TGTGCCAGCAGTGAAGCAGGGGGCTTCTACGAGCAGTACTTC; CDR3 protein: CASSEAGGFYEQYF
V gene: TRBV28; J gene: TRBJ2-7; clone size: NA; D gene: TRBD2; CDR3 DNA: TGTGCCAGCACCTCCGGGACTAGCGGGCTCCCCTACGAGCAGTACTTC; CDR3 protein: CASTSGTSGLPYEQYF
V gene: TRBV27; J gene: TRBJ2-1; clone size: NA; D gene: TRBD2; CDR3 DNA: TGTGCCAGCACCCTGCGCCTAGGACTAGCGGGAGGCTCCTACAATGAGCAGTTCTTC; CDR3 protein: CASTLRLGLAGGSYNEQFF
V gene: TRBV28; J gene: TRBJ2-2; clone size: NA; D gene: TRBD2; CDR3 DNA: TGTGCCAGCAGGGCCCCGGGACTAGCGGGTAAAGGGGAGCTGTTTTTT; CDR3 protein: CASRAPGLAGKGELFF
V gene: TRBV18; J gene: TRBJ2-1; clone size: NA; D gene: TRBD2; CDR3 DNA: TGTGCCAGCTCAGGGACTAGCGGGACCACTTACAATGAGCAGTTCTTC; CDR3 protein: CASSGTSGTTYNEQFF
V gene: TRBV30; J gene: TRBJ2-7; clone size: few; D gene: TRBD1; CDR3 DNA: TGTGCCTGGAGCACAGGGGGCGGCTCCTACGAGCAGTACTTC; CDR3 protein: CAWSTGGGSYEQYF
V gene: TRBV18; J gene: TRBJ2-1; clone size: NA; D gene: TRBD2; CDR3 DNA: TGTGCCAGCTCACCGGGACTAGCGACCAATGAGCAGTTCTTC; CDR3 protein: CASSPGLATNEQFF
V gene: TRBV28; J gene: TRBJ1-2; clone size: once; D gene: NA; CDR3 DNA: TGTGCCAGCAGTGGAGCTGGGACGCGGGGCTGGAACTATGGCTACACCTTC; CDR3 protein: CASSGAGTRGWNYGYTF
V gene: TRBV15; J gene: TRBJ2-7; clone size: NA; D gene: TRBD2; CDR3 DNA: TGTGCCACCAGCAGAGATCTGGCTAGCGGGAGACGGGAGCAGTACTTC; CDR3 protein: CATSRDLASGRREQYF
V gene: TRBV9; J gene: TRBJ2-3; clone size: once; D gene: TRBD2; CDR3 DNA: TGTGCCAGCAACCTAGCGGGAGTCTCAACGAGCACAGATACGCAGTATTTT; CDR3 protein: CASNLAGVSTSTDTQYF